Below are 5 T cell receptor beta chains sequenced from a single sample in a study of CD8 T cells in Susac syndrome. Random hexamers were used to reverse transcribe the RNA input (about 0.5 to 1 ug). TCRdb reprocessed the immunoSEQ multiplex PCR reads with MiXCR, giving one entry per CDR3 protein. Of fewer than 150,000 distinct CDR3 sequences in the sample, roughly 95% were seen once. Input material: CD4+ T cells from PBMCs. These receptors all stem from a human donor in good health.

Here the CDR3 reads CSVPGLAGRGEQFF. CDR3 sequence (DNA): TGCAGCGTTCCTGGACTAGCGGGAAGGGGTGAGCAGTTCTTC. V is TRBV29-1 and J is TRBJ2-1; 12 bases are a match to TRBD2. The CDR3 has 14 residues. The J segment lost 9 bases and the V segment lost 5 bases, leaving 8 bases of the junction unmatched. Germline CDR1 SQVTM, CDR2 ANQGSEA.

This chain joins TRBV12-3 or TRBV12-4 and TRBJ2-4; 8 bases are a match to TRBD1. Losses at the gene ends were 3 bases for V and 5 bases for J; bases not matched to a gene: 6. The CDR3 totals 15 residues. CDR3 sequence: CASSFGQGAQNIQYF. The CDR3 nucleotides read TGTGCCAGCAGTTTCGGGCAGGGGGCACAAAACATTCAGTACTTC.

The rearrangement links TRBV6-5 to TRBJ1-2; 9 nucleotides agree with TRBD1. J lost 8 bases, V lost 6 bases, and 7 bases had no gene match. The germline gives CDR1 MNHEY, CDR2 SVGAGI. There are 13 residues in the CDR3. The CDR3 loop is CASSRTGVFGYTF. CDR3 bases: TGTGCCAGCAGCAGGACAGGGGTTTTCGGCTACACCTTC.

The chain employs TRBV2 and TRBJ2-5; 8 bases align to TRBD2. The CDR3 totals 13 residues. The V segment lost 11 bases and the J segment 4 bases; nucleotides outside the gene matches: 9. The germline V gene has CDR1 SNHLY and CDR2 FYNNEI. CDR3 sequence (DNA): TGTGCCTCGCCCGGGAGGGAGGTAGAGACCCAGTACTTC. Translating it yields CASPGREVETQYF.

The genes are TRBV2 and TRBJ1-2; tentative D call: TRBD1 (5 bases). Germline V lookup: CDR1 SNHLY, CDR2 FYNNEI. The CDR3 loop spans 13 amino acids. V was trimmed by 5 bases and J by 3 bases, leaving 10 bases between them. DNA of the CDR3: TGTGCCAGCAGTCTCCAGGGATACTATGGCTACACCTTC. Protein: CASSLQGYYGYTF.